This is a list of T cell receptor beta chains from one sample in a study of control samples from healthy donors and cancer patients. Repertoires were generated with immunoSEQ multiplex PCR, while TCRdb's copy carries only in-frame clones and drops some. The top ten clones hold approximately 15% of a sample with fewer than 200,000 clones, approximately 94% of them seen once. The sample taken for sequencing was PBMCs. The receptor source for this set is a man aged 55 to 69 with colorectal cancer. CDR3s include the opening cysteine and the closing phenylalanine or tryptophan. D genes are given only for firm matches. Size is stated for part of the rows, as once, few or many counts, or as a class when the clone is expanded.

clone_size	v_call	d_call	cdr3_length	j_call	cdr3_aa	cdr3_nt
-	TRBV6-2/TRBV6-3	-	14	TRBJ1-1	CASSSYDGNTEAFF	TGTGCCAGCAGTTCATACGACGGGAACACTGAAGCTTTCTTT
-	TRBV3-1/TRBV3-2	-	15	TRBJ1-1	CASSQRQTPRFEAFF	TGTGCCAGCAGCCAACGCCAGACTCCTCGATTTGAAGCTTTCTTT
once	TRBV6-5	-	14	TRBJ1-4	CASTETVLNEKLFF	TGTGCCAGCACCGAGACAGTCCTTAATGAAAAACTGTTTTTT
-	TRBV10-1	-	13	TRBJ2-5	CASSAGQQETQYF	TGCGCCAGCAGTGCGGGGCAACAAGAGACCCAGTACTTC
-	TRBV29-1	-	13	TRBJ1-1	CSVEGAPETEAFF	TGCAGCGTTGAAGGGGCCCCGGAGACTGAAGCTTTCTTT
-	TRBV6-5	-	13	TRBJ1-1	CASNQVLNTEAFF	TGTGCCAGCAATCAAGTCCTGAACACTGAAGCTTTCTTT
-	TRBV4-1	-	18	TRBJ2-4	CASSPGGKRGLAKNIQYF	TGCGCCAGCAGCCCAGGGGGCAAGCGGGGCCTAGCCAAAAACATTCAGTACTTC
-	TRBV3-1/TRBV3-2	-	16	TRBJ1-2	CASSQDPGSGWYGYTF	TGTGCCAGCAGCCAAGATCCAGGGAGTGGTTGGTATGGCTACACCTTC
once	TRBV18	-	13	TRBJ1-2	CASSPSERLGYTF	TGTGCCAGCTCACCATCAGAGCGTTTGGGCTACACCTTC
-	TRBV2	-	14	TRBJ1-4	CASSEKVSGEKLFF	TGTGCCAGCAGTGAAAAGGTCTCGGGGGAAAAACTGTTTTTT
once	TRBV11-2	TRBD1	17	TRBJ1-4	CASSPGQGAIPDEKLFF	TGTGCCAGCAGCCCGGGACAGGGGGCGATTCCTGATGAAAAACTGTTTTTT
-	TRBV9	-	17	TRBJ2-2	CASSVPLRESYTGELFF	TGTGCCAGCAGCGTACCACTCAGGGAAAGTTATACCGGGGAGCTGTTTTTT
-	TRBV3-1/TRBV3-2	-	16	TRBJ2-2	CASSQFTGANTGELFF	TGTGCCAGCAGCCAATTTACGGGGGCGAACACCGGGGAGCTGTTTTTT
once	TRBV3-1/TRBV3-2	-	14	TRBJ1-4	CASSHGQGREKLFF	TGTGCCAGCAGCCACGGTCAGGGTAGGGAAAAACTGTTTTTT
-	TRBV4-3	TRBD1	15	TRBJ2-1	CASSLSGQGINEQFF	TGCGCCAGCAGCCTATCGGGACAGGGAATCAATGAGCAGTTCTTC
-	TRBV29-1	TRBD1	12	TRBJ1-1	CSVDRVNTEAFF	TGCAGCGTAGACAGGGTCAACACTGAAGCTTTCTTT
-	TRBV19	-	12	TRBJ1-2	CATTGSSYGYTF	TGTGCCACCACAGGGAGTTCCTATGGCTACACCTTC
-	TRBV21-1	-	15	TRBJ1-2	CASSIQTGKTGGYTF	TGTGCCAGCAGCATACAGACAGGTAAGACGGGAGGCTACACCTTC
-	TRBV6-5	TRBD1	15	TRBJ2-7	CASSYSGQGIAEQYF	TGTGCCAGCAGTTACTCGGGACAGGGAATCGCCGAGCAGTACTTC
-	TRBV6-5	TRBD2	15	TRBJ2-5	CASRGILGGQETQYF	TGTGCCAGCAGGGGAATTCTGGGGGGGCAAGAGACCCAGTACTTC
once	TRBV2	-	14	TRBJ1-5	CASATRGSNQPQHF	TGTGCCAGCGCTACCCGGGGGAGCAATCAGCCCCAGCATTTT
-	TRBV5-6	TRBD2	16	TRBJ2-7	CASSWGLAGDSYEQYF	TGTGCCAGCAGCTGGGGACTAGCGGGGGACTCCTACGAGCAGTACTTC
-	TRBV27	TRBD1	14	TRBJ1-5	CASSSGQSDQPQHF	TGTGCCAGCAGTTCGGGACAGTCTGATCAGCCCCAGCATTTT
-	TRBV5-4	-	16	TRBJ1-6	CASSLTLGGSHSPLHF	TGTGCCAGCAGTTTGACACTGGGCGGGTCTCACTCACCCCTCCACTTT
-	TRBV12-3/TRBV12-4	-	13	TRBJ2-5	CASSLQFRGTQYF	TGTGCCAGCAGTTTACAGTTCCGGGGGACCCAGTACTTC
-	TRBV30	TRBD1	14	TRBJ1-6	CAWSTGTGESPLHF	TGTGCCTGGAGCACGGGGACAGGGGAATCACCCCTCCACTTT
-	TRBV7-9	-	15	TRBJ2-1	CASRGTGSSYNEQFF	TGTGCCAGCAGGGGCACCGGTAGCTCCTACAATGAGCAGTTCTTC
-	TRBV6-5	-	13	TRBJ1-2	CASSYPGAWGYTF	TGTGCCAGCAGTTATCCAGGGGCCTGGGGCTACACCTTC
-	TRBV7-2	TRBD1	16	TRBJ1-6	CASSLGTGGPNSPLHF	TGTGCCAGCAGCTTAGGGACAGGAGGGCCGAATTCACCCCTCCACTTT
-	TRBV24-1	TRBD1	15	TRBJ1-2	CATSAGGTGVHGYTF	TGTGCCACCAGTGCCGGGGGGACAGGGGTTCACGGCTACACCTTC
-	TRBV24-1	TRBD1	13	TRBJ1-1	CATRGAGGTEAFF	TGTGCCACCAGGGGAGCAGGGGGAACTGAAGCTTTCTTT
-	TRBV10-3	-	12	TRBJ2-7	CAVAESSYEQYF	TGTGCCGTCGCAGAATCCTCCTACGAGCAGTACTTC
-	TRBV18	-	13	TRBJ2-1	CASSPPVGDEQFF	TGTGCCAGCTCACCACCGGTGGGCGATGAGCAGTTCTTC